These T cell receptor beta chains were read from a single sample in a study of shared clonotypes between healthy human individuals. Profiled with immunoSEQ multiplex PCR; TCRdb holds only in-frame clones, not every one. The sample shows about half a million clones, less than 85% of them seen only once. The sequenced material came from PBMCs. The receptors stem from a woman between 35 and 50 years old in good health. Some clones in this sample may be carry-over from other donors' samples. CDR3s include the opening cysteine and the closing phenylalanine or tryptophan. A D gene is named only where the DNA matches it firmly. Clone size, where shown, is once, few, many, or a class for clones that have expanded.

J gene: TRBJ1-1
clone size: .
V gene: TRBV7-3
D gene: TRBD1
CDR3 DNA: TGTGCCAGCAGCCCGGACAGGTTCGCTGAAGCTTTCTTT
CDR3 protein: CASSPDRFAEAFF

J gene: TRBJ2-5
clone size: few
V gene: TRBV15
D gene: TRBD2
CDR3 DNA: TGTGCCACCAGCCAGCCACTAGCGGGGACACGGGAGACCCAGTACTTC
CDR3 protein: CATSQPLAGTRETQYF

J gene: TRBJ1-2
clone size: .
V gene: TRBV28
D gene: TRBD1
CDR3 DNA: TGTGCCAGCAGTTTAAGGGGGACAGGGGCACATGGCTACACCTTC
CDR3 protein: CASSLRGTGAHGYTF

J gene: TRBJ2-5
clone size: .
V gene: TRBV5-4
D gene: .
CDR3 DNA: TGTGCCAGCAGCTTGGCCGGATACCAAGAGACCCAGTACTTC
CDR3 protein: CASSLAGYQETQYF

J gene: TRBJ2-5
clone size: .
V gene: TRBV7-7
D gene: .
CDR3 DNA: TGTGCTAGCAGCTTAGCCATCCAAGAGACCCAGTACTTC
CDR3 protein: CASSLAIQETQYF

J gene: TRBJ1-5
clone size: .
V gene: TRBV6-4
D gene: .
CDR3 DNA: TGTGCCAGCAGTCCCGAGGTTCAGAATCAGCCCCAGCATTTT
CDR3 protein: CASSPEVQNQPQHF

J gene: TRBJ2-5
clone size: .
V gene: TRBV25-1
D gene: TRBD2
CDR3 DNA: TGTGCCAGCAGTGAAGGACTAGCGGAGGGGGAGACCCAGTACTTC
CDR3 protein: CASSEGLAEGETQYF

J gene: TRBJ2-5
clone size: .
V gene: TRBV30
D gene: TRBD2
CDR3 DNA: TGTGCCTGGAGCCAAGCGGGAGGGCCAGGAGAAGAGACCCAGTACTTC
CDR3 protein: CAWSQAGGPGEETQYF

J gene: TRBJ2-7
clone size: .
V gene: TRBV11-1
D gene: .
CDR3 DNA: TGTGCCAGCAGCCCCCAGGTGGGTCACGAGCAGTACTTC
CDR3 protein: CASSPQVGHEQYF

J gene: TRBJ2-7
clone size: .
V gene: TRBV5-6
D gene: TRBD1
CDR3 DNA: TGTGCCAGCAGCTCCATCCGGGACAGGGGGCGTCGACCCACCTACGAGCAGTACTTC
CDR3 protein: CASSSIRDRGRRPTYEQYF

J gene: TRBJ1-2
clone size: .
V gene: TRBV28
D gene: TRBD1
CDR3 DNA: TGTGCCAGCAGCCTCTTTCCGACAGGGGACTATGGCTACACCTTC
CDR3 protein: CASSLFPTGDYGYTF

J gene: TRBJ2-2
clone size: .
V gene: TRBV29-1
D gene: TRBD1
CDR3 DNA: TGCAGCGTTATCGAGGGGGCGCGCGGGGAGCTGTTTTTT
CDR3 protein: CSVIEGARGELFF

J gene: TRBJ2-1
clone size: .
V gene: TRBV2
D gene: .
CDR3 DNA: TGTGCCAGCAGTGATGTTACTAGATACAATGAGCAGTTCTTC
CDR3 protein: CASSDVTRYNEQFF

J gene: TRBJ1-1
clone size: .
V gene: TRBV6-6
D gene: .
CDR3 DNA: TGTGCCAGCAGTTCATGGGCAGGGATGAACACTGAAGCTTTCTTT
CDR3 protein: CASSSWAGMNTEAFF

J gene: TRBJ2-1
clone size: .
V gene: TRBV15
D gene: TRBD2
CDR3 DNA: TGTGCCACCAGCGAGGGACTAGGAAACTACAATGAGCAGTTCTTC
CDR3 protein: CATSEGLGNYNEQFF

J gene: TRBJ2-1
clone size: .
V gene: TRBV7-2
D gene: TRBD2
CDR3 DNA: TGTGCCAGCAGTGGACTAGCGGTTGGGGAGCAGTTCTTC
CDR3 protein: CASSGLAVGEQFF

J gene: TRBJ1-1
clone size: .
V gene: TRBV4-2
D gene: .
CDR3 DNA: TGTGCCAGCAGCCAAGCCCAACGCGAAGCTTTCTTT
CDR3 protein: CASSQAQREAFF

J gene: TRBJ1-2
clone size: once
V gene: TRBV21-1
D gene: .
CDR3 DNA: TGTGCCAGCAGCTGCCAATTCTACAGAAAGACCTATGGCTACACCTTC
CDR3 protein: CASSCQFYRKTYGYTF

J gene: TRBJ2-5
clone size: .
V gene: TRBV7-2
D gene: .
CDR3 DNA: TGTGCCAGCAGCGAACGACAGGGAGGAAAGACCCAGTACTTC
CDR3 protein: CASSERQGGKTQYF

J gene: TRBJ1-3
clone size: .
V gene: TRBV19
D gene: .
CDR3 DNA: TGTGCCAGTAGTATCGACAGTTCCCCTGGAAACACCATATATTTT
CDR3 protein: CASSIDSSPGNTIYF

J gene: TRBJ2-7
clone size: once
V gene: TRBV30
D gene: TRBD2
CDR3 DNA: TGTGCCTGGTCCAGGAGGATAGCGGGAGGGCCGTACGAGCAGTACTTC
CDR3 protein: CAWSRRIAGGPYEQYF

J gene: TRBJ1-1
clone size: .
V gene: TRBV19
D gene: .
CDR3 DNA: TGTGCCAGTAGTATGACGATGGCGGGGAACACTGAAGCTTTCTTT
CDR3 protein: CASSMTMAGNTEAFF